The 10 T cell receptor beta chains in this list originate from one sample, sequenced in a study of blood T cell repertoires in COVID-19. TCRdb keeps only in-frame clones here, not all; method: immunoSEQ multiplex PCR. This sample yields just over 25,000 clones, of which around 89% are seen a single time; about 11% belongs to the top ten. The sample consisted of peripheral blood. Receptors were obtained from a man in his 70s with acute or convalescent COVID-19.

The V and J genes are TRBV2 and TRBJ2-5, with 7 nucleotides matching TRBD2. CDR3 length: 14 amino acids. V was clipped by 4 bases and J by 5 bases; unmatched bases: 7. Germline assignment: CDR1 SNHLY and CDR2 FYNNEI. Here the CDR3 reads CASSGTRSDETQYF. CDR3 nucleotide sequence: TGTGCCAGCAGTGGGACTAGGTCTGACGAGACCCAGTACTTC.

The CDR3: CATTSYNEQFF. CDR3 bases: TGTGCCACTACTAGCTACAATGAGCAGTTCTTC. The chain uses TRBV7-2 and TRBJ2-1, with TRBD2 as a possible D gene (5 bases). V shed 10 bases and J shed 3 bases, with 7 bases lying between them. The length of the CDR3 is 11 residues. Germline V gives CDR1 SGHTA, CDR2 FQGNSA. Complete variable domain (other parts from reference TRBV7-2 and TRBJ2-1): GAGVSQSPSNKVTEKGKDVELRCDPISGHTALYWYRQSLGQGLEFLIYFQGNSAPDKSGLPSDRFSAERTGGSVSTLTIQRTQQEDSAVYLCATTSYNEQFFGPGTRLTVL.

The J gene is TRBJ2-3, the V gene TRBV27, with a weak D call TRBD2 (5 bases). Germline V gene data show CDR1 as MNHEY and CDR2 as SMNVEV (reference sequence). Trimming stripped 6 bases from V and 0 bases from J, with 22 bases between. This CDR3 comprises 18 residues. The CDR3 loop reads CASSSPRGGSSSTDTQYF. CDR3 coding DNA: TGTGCCAGCAGCTCACCCCGCGGCGGGTCCTCTAGCACAGATACGCAGTATTTT.

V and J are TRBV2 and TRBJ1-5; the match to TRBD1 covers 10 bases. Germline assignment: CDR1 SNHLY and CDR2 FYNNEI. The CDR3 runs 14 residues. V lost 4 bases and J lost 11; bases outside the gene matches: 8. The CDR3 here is CASSGGQGPRAQHF. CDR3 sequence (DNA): TGTGCCAGCAGTGGGGGACAGGGGCCTAGAGCCCAGCATTTT.

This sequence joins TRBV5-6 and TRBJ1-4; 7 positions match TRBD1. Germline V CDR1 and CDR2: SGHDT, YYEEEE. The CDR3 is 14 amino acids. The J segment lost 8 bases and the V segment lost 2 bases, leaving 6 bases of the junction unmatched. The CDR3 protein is CASSFDRVSEKLFF. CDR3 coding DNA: TGTGCCAGCAGCTTTGACAGGGTCAGCGAAAAACTGTTTTTT. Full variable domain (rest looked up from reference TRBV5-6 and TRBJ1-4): DAGVTQSPTHLIKTRGQQVTLRCSPKSGHDTVSWYQQALGQGPQFIFQYYEEEERQRGNFPDRFSGHQFPNYSSELNVNALLLGDSALYLCASSFDRVSEKLFFGSGTQLSVL.

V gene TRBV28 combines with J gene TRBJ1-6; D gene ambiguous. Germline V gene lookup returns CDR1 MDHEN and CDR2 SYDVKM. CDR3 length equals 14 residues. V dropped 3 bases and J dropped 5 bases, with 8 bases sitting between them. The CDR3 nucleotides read TGTGCCAGCAGTTTCGGACTGGATAATTCACCCCTCCACTTT. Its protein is CASSFGLDNSPLHF. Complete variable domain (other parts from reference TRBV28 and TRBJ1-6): DVKVTQSSRYLVKRTGEKVFLECVQDMDHENMFWYRQDPGLGLRLIYFSYDVKMKEKGDIPEGYSVSREKKERFSLILESASTNQTSMYLCASSFGLDNSPLHFGNGTRLTVT.

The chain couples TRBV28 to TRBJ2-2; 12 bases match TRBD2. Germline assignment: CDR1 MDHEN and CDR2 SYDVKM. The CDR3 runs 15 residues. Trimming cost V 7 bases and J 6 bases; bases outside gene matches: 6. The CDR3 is CASNPSGRAAGELFF. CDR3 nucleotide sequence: TGTGCCAGCAACCCTAGCGGGAGGGCCGCCGGGGAGCTGTTTTTT.

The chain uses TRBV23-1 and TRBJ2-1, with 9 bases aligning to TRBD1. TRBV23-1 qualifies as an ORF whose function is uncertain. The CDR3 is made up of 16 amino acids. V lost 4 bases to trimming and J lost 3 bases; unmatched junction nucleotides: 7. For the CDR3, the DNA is TGCGCCAGCAGTCGTTTCCGGGGACAGGGCTACAATGAGCAGTTCTTC. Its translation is CASSRFRGQGYNEQFF.

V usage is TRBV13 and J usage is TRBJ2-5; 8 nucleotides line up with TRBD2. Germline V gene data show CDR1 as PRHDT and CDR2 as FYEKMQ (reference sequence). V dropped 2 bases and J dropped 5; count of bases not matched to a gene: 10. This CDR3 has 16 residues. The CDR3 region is CASSLLSGSPRETQYF. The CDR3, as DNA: TGTGCCAGCAGCTTACTCAGCGGGAGCCCCCGGGAGACCCAGTACTTC.

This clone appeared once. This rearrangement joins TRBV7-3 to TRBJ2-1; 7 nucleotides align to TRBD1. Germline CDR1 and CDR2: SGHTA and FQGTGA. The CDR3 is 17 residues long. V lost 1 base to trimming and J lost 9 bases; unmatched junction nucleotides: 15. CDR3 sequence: CASSLNPGAGGRGEQFF. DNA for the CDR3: TGTGCCAGCAGCTTAAACCCCGGGGCAGGGGGAAGGGGTGAGCAGTTCTTC. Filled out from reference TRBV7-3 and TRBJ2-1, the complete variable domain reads GAGVSQTPSNKVTEKGKYVELRCDPISGHTALYWYRQSLGQGPEFLIYFQGTGAADDSGLPNDRFFAVRPEGSVSTLKIQRTERGDSAVYLCASSLNPGAGGRGEQFFGPGTRLTVL.